This T cell receptor beta chain was retrieved from a study of regulatory T cells in long-lasting Graves disease. According to the study, TCR beta libraries were built with iRepertoire HTBI primers and CDR3-region Arm-PCR. Original methodology: Detected in the samples were about 58 TRBV and approximately 14 TRBJ segments. TCRdb reprocessed the multiplex PCR reads via MiXCR and lists one record per CDR3 protein. These V and J calls originate from TCRdb's pipeline instead of the authors' own analysis. The repertoire holds around 430,000 distinct CDR3 sequences, with 22% as singletons. General study results and limits: Persistent disease was characterized by preferential usage of TRBV28, TRBJ1-2 and TRBJ2-5.

Concerning this clonotype itself: Its antigen is currently unknown.

This CDR3 has 16 amino acids. Germline V gene lookup returns CDR1 SEHNR and CDR2 FQNEAQ (reference sequence). Trimming took off 1 base at V and 0 bases at J, with 13 bases between the two ends. Time point denoted: persistent/refractory GD, antithyroid drugs over 5 years with positive TRAb. PBMC RNA was the source of the TCR library. The rearrangement links TRBV7-9 to TRBJ2-7, with D possibly matching TRBD1 (5 bases). The TCR comes from a female donor with Graves disease. The sequenced sample was peripheral blood mononuclear cells (PBMCs), obtained when the disease was refractory, from a patient treated with antithyroid drugs. Here the CDR3 DNA reads TGTGCCAGCAGCTTAGGTCAAAGGACACTCTCCTACGAGCAGTACTTC. Amino acids: CASSLGQRTLSYEQYF.